This entry lists 3 T cell receptor beta chains sequenced from one sample in a study of tumor and adjacent non-tumor tissue in lung cancer. The template was RNA from unsorted bulk tissue. More than 3 cm separated this lung sample from the edge of the tumor. The library came from three nested PCR rounds adapted from ARM-PCR protocols. TCRdb ran MiXCR on the multiplex PCR reads and lists one entry per CDR3 protein. The sample contains roughly 90,000 distinct CDR3 sequences, more than 75% of which appear only once. Sequencing was done on a sample of distant non-tumor lung tissue. These receptors all come from a woman between 45 and 60 years old with non-small cell lung cancer.

The chain employs TRBV11-2 and TRBJ2-3; D perhaps matches TRBD1 (6 bases). The V and J ends lost 1 base and 9 bases respectively, with 17 bases between them. CDR1 is SGHAT and CDR2 is FQNNGV in the germline V gene. The CDR3 runs 15 residues. CDR3 loop: CASSLGHPGDHTQYF. CDR3 nucleotides: TGTGCCAGCAGCTTAGGACACCCAGGGGATCACACGCAGTATTTT.

The chain couples TRBV11-2 to TRBJ1-5; TRBD1 is a possible D gene (6 bases). The CDR3 sequence is 15 residues long. Germline CDR1 and CDR2: SGHAT and FQNNGV. Trimming removed 10 bases at V and 4 bases at J, with 20 bases between. Here the CDR3 DNA reads TGTGCCAATAGCCTCTCCTACAGGGATAATCAGCCCCAGCATTTT. Translation: CANSLSYRDNQPQHF.

On this clonotype itself: Compared with germline, one end of the junction differs, possibly owing to a read error. V gene TRBV11-3 combines with J gene TRBJ2-2, with a possible D match to TRBD2 (5 bases). Germline assignment: CDR1 SGHNT and CDR2 YENEEA. The CDR3 is 13 residues long. CDR3 loop: CASFRVRNGEQLF. The CDR3 DNA reads TGTGCCAGCTTTAGGGTCCGGAACGGGGAGCAGCTTTTT.